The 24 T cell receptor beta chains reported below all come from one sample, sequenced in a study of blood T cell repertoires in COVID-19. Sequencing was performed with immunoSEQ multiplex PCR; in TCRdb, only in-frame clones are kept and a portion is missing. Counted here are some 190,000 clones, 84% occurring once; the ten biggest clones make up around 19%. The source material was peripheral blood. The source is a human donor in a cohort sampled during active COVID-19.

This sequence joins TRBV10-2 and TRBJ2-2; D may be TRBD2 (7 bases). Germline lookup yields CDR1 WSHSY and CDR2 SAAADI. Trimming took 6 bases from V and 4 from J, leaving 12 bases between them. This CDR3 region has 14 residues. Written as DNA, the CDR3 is TGCGCCAGCAGGCCGGGGGGCGCCACCGGGGAGCTGTTTTTT. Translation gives CASRPGGATGELFF.

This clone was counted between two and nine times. This CDR3 reads CAWSQWSGQPQHF. The CDR3 DNA is TGTGCCTGGAGTCAATGGAGCGGTCAGCCCCAGCATTTT. The V call is TRBV30, the J call TRBJ1-5, with no clear D. Trimming cost V 2 bases and J 6 bases, with 11 bases left between them. The CDR3 is 13 residues long. Germline V CDR1 and CDR2: GTSNPN, SVGIG (reference sequence).

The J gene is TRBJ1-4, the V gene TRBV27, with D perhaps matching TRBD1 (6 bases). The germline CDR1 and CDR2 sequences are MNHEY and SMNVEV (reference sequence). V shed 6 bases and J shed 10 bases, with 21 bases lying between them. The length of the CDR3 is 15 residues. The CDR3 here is CASSIMGGAQGKLFF. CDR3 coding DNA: TGTGCCAGCAGCATTATGGGGGGGGCACAGGGAAAACTGTTTTTT.

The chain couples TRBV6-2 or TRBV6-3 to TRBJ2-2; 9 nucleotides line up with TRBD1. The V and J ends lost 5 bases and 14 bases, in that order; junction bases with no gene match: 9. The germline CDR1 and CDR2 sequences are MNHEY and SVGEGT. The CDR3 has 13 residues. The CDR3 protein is CASSILRTGVLFF. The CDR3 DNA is TGTGCCAGCAGTATACTGAGGACAGGGGTCCTGTTTTTT.

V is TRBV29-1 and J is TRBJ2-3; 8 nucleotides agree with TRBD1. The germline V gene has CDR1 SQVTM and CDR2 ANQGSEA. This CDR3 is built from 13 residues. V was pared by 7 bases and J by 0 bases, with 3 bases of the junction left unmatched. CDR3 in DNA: TGCAGCGGGGGACAGGCTAGCACAGATACGCAGTATTTT. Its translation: CSGGQASTDTQYF.

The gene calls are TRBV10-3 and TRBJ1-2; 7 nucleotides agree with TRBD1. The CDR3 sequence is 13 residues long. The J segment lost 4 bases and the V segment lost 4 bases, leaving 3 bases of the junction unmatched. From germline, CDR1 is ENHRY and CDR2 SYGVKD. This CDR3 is CAISAGQPYGYTF. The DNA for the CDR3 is TGTGCCATCAGTGCGGGACAGCCCTATGGCTACACCTTC.

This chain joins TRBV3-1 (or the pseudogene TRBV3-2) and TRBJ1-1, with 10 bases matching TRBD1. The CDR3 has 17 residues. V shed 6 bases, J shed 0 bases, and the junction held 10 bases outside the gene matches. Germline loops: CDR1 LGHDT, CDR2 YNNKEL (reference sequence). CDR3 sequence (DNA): TGTGCCAGCAGGCTTCTGATGGGACAGGGGATGAACACTGAAGCTTTCTTT. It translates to CASRLLMGQGMNTEAFF.

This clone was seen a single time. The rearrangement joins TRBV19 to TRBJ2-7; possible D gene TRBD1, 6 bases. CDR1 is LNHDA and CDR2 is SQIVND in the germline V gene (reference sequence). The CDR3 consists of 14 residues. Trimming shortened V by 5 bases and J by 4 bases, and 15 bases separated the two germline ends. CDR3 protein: CASSEQGGWYEQYF. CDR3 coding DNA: TGTGCCAGTAGTGAACAGGGTGGTTGGTACGAGCAGTACTTC.

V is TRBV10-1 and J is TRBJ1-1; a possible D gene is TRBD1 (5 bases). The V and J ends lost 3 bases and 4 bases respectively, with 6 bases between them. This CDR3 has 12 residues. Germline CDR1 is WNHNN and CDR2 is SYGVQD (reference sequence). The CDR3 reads CASSETGTEAFF. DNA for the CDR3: TGCGCCAGCAGTGAAACAGGCACTGAAGCTTTCTTT.

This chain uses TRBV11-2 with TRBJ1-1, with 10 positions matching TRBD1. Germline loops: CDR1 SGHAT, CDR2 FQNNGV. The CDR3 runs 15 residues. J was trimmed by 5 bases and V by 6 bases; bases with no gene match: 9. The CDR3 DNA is TGTGCCAGCAGGCGACAGGGGGCGGCGATGACTGAAGCTTTCTTT. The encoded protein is CASRRQGAAMTEAFF.

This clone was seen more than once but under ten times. CDR3: CASSLRQGGFETQYF. The CDR3 coding sequence is TGTGCCAGCAGCCTACGGCAGGGGGGCTTTGAGACCCAGTACTTC. V gene TRBV14 combines with J gene TRBJ2-5; TRBD1 is a possible D gene (7 bases). V lost 4 bases to trimming and J lost 5 bases, with 17 bases between them. The CDR3 is 15 residues long. Germline V gives CDR1 SGHDN, CDR2 FVKESK. Together with reference TRBV14 and TRBJ2-5, the CDR3 gives the full variable domain: EAGVTQFPSHSVIEKGQTVTLRCDPISGHDNLYWYRRVMGKEIKFLLHFVKESKQDESGMPNNRFLAERTGGTYSTLKVQPAELEDSGVYFCASSLRQGGFETQYFGPGTRLLVL.

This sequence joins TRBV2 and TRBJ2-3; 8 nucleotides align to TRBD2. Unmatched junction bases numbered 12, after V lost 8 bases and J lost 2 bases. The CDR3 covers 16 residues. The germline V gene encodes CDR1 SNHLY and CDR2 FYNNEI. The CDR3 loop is CASDGRTSRYTDTQYF. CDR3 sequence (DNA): TGTGCCAGCGACGGCCGGACTAGCAGATACACAGATACGCAGTATTTT. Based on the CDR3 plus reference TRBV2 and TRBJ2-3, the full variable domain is EPEVTQTPSHQVTQMGQEVILRCVPISNHLYFYWYRQILGQKVEFLVSFYNNEISEKSEIFDDQFSVERPDGSNFTLKIRSTKLEDSAMYFCASDGRTSRYTDTQYFGPGTRLTVL.

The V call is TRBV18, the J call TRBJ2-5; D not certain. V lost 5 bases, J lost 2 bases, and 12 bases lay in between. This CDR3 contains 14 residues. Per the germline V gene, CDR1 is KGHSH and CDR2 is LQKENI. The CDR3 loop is CASSKVTPQETQYF. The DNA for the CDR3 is TGTGCCAGCTCAAAAGTCACTCCGCAAGAGACCCAGTACTTC.

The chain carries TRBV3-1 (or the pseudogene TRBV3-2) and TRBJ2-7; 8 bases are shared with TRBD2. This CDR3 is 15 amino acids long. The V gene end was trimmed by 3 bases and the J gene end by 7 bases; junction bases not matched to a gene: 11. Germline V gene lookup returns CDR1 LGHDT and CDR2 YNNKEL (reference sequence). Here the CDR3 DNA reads TGTGCCAGCAGCCAGGGTAACGGGGGGGCCTGGGAGCAGTACGTC. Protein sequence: CASSQGNGGAWEQYV.

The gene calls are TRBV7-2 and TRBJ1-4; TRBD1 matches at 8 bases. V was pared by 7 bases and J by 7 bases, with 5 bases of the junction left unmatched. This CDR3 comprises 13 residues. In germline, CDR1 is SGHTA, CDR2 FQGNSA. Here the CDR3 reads CASNPGGGEKLFF. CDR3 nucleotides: TGTGCCAGCAACCCAGGGGGCGGTGAAAAACTGTTTTTT.

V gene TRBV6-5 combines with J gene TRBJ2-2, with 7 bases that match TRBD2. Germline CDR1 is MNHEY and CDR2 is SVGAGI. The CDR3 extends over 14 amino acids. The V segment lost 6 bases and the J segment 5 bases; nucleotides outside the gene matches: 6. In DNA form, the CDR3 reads TGTGCCAGCAGAAGGACTAGAAGAACCGGGGAGCTGTTTTTT. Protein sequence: CASRRTRRTGELFF.

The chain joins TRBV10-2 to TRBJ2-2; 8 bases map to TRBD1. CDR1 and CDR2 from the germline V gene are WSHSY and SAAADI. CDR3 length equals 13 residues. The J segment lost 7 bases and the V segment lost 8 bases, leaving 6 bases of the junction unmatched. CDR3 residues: CASRTGTGGELFF. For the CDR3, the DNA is TGCGCCAGCCGGACAGGGACCGGCGGGGAGCTGTTTTTT.

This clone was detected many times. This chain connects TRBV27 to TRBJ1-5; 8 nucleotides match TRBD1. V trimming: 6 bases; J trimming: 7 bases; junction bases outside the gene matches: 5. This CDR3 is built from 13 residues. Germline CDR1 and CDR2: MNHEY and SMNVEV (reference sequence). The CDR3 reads CASSRGRMQPQHF. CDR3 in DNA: TGTGCCAGCAGCAGGGGGCGGATGCAGCCCCAGCATTTT.

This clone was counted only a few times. This CDR3 reads CASSAGLRVDALNTEAFF. CDR3 nucleotide sequence: TGTGCCAGCAGCGCGGGGTTACGGGTGGATGCCTTGAACACTGAAGCTTTCTTT. This sequence joins TRBV9 and TRBJ1-1; D unclear. The V gene's germline CDR1 is SGDLS and CDR2 YYNGEE. With 3 bases removed from V and 0 bases from J, the gap between germline ends came to 21 bases. The CDR3 length is 18 residues.

The CDR3 region has the DNA TGTGCCAGCTCACCCCCGTCAGGGTTCAATGAAAAACTGTTTTTT. This gives the protein CASSPPSGFNEKLFF. V is TRBV18 and J is TRBJ1-4; D perhaps matches TRBD1 (5 bases). The CDR3 loop spans 15 amino acids. V dropped 3 bases and J dropped 5 bases, with 13 bases sitting between them. CDR1 is KGHSH and CDR2 is LQKENI in the germline V gene. The entire variable domain, with the rest obtained from reference TRBV18 and TRBJ1-4, is as follows: NAGVMQNPRHLVRRRGQEARLRCSPMKGHSHVYWYRQLPEEGLKFMVYLQKENIIDESGMPKERFSAEFPKEGPSILRIQQVVRGDSAAYFCASSPPSGFNEKLFFGSGTQLSVL.

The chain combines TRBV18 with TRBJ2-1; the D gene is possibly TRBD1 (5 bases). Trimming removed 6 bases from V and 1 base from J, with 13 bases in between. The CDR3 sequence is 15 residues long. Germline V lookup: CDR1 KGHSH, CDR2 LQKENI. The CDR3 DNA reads TGTGCCAGCTCCCCCGCGCAGGGATCCTACAATGAGCAGTTCTTC. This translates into CASSPAQGSYNEQFF.

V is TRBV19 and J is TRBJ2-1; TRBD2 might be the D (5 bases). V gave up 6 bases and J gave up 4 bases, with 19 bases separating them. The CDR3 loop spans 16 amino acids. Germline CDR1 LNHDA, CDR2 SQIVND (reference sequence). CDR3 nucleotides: TGTGCCAGTAGGGAGCTGGCGGGTAGAATGTACAATGAGCAGTTCTTC. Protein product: CASRELAGRMYNEQFF.

CDR3 sequence: CASSLQQGSYEQYF. In DNA, the CDR3 is TGTGCCAGCAGCTTACAACAGGGAAGCTACGAGCAGTACTTC. V is TRBV7-2 and J is TRBJ2-7; D may be TRBD1 (6 bases). V lost 2 bases and J 3 bases, leaving 11 bases between the germline ends. CDR1 is SGHTA, CDR2 FQGNSA, per germline. This CDR3 spans 14 amino acids.

CDR3 residues: CAWSVMLDSEAFF. The CDR3 DNA reads as TGTGCCTGGAGTGTAATGCTGGACAGTGAAGCTTTCTTT. The chain links TRBV30 to TRBJ1-1, with a weak D call TRBD1 (6 bases). Trimming took off 0 bases at V and 7 bases at J, with 12 bases between the two ends. CDR1 is GTSNPN, CDR2 SVGIG, per germline (reference sequence). The CDR3 spans 13 residues.